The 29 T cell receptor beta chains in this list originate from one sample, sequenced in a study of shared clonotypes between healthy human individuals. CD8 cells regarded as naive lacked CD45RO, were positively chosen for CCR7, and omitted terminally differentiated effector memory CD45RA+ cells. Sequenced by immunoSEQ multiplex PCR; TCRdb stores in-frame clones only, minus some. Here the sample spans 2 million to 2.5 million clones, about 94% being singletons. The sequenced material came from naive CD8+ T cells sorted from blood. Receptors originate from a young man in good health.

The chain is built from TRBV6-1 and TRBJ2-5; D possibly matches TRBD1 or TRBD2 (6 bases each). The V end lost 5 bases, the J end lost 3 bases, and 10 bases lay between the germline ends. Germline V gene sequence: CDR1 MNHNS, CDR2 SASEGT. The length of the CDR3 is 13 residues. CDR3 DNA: TGTGCCAGCAGTACGGGGGCGGAAGAGACCCAGTACTTC. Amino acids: CASSTGAEETQYF.

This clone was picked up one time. The CDR3 DNA reads TGTGCCAGCACCGCCGGGACGTCGAACACCGGGGAGCTGTTTTTT. Protein: CASTAGTSNTGELFF. The chain joins TRBV2 to TRBJ2-2, with D perhaps being TRBD1 or TRBD2 (5 bases each). The CDR3 covers 15 residues. CDR1 and CDR2 (germline): SNHLY, FYNNEI. V shed 7 bases and J shed 0 bases, with 12 bases lying between them.

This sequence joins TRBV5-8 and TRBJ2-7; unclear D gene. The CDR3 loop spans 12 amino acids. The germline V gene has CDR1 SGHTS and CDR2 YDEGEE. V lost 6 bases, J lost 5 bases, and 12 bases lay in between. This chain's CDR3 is CASNPAPHEQYF. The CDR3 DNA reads TGTGCCAGCAACCCGGCCCCCCACGAGCAGTACTTC.

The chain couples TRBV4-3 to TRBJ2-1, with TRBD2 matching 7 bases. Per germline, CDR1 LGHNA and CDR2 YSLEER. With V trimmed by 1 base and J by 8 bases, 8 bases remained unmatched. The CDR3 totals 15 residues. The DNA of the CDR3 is TGCGCCAGCAGCCAAGCCTGGACTAGTAAACATGAGCAGTTCTTC. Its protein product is CASSQAWTSKHEQFF.

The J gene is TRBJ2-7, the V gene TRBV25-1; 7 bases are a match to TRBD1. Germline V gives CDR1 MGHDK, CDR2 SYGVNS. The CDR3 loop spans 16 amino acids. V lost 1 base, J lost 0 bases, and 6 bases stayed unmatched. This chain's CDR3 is CASSESAWDSSYEQYF. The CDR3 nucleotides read TGTGCCAGCAGTGAATCAGCCTGGGACAGCTCCTACGAGCAGTACTTC.

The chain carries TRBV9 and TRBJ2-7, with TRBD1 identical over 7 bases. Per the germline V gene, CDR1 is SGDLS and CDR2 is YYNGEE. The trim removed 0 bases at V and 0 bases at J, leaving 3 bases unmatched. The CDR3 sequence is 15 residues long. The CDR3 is CASSVARDSSYEQYF. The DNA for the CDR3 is TGTGCCAGCAGCGTAGCAAGGGACAGCTCCTACGAGCAGTACTTC.

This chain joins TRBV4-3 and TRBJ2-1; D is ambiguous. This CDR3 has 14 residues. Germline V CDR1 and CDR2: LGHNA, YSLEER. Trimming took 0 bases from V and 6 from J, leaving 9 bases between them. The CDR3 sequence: CASSQDSLFNEQFF. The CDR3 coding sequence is TGCGCCAGCAGCCAAGATTCCCTGTTCAATGAGCAGTTCTTC.

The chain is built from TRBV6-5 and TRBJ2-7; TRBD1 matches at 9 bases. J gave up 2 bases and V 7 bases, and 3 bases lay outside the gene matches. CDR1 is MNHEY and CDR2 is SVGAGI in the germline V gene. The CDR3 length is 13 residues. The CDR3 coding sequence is TGTGCCAGCATGGACAGGGGAACCTACGAGCAGTACTTC. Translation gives CASMDRGTYEQYF.

The CDR3: CASLFQLSTGYDLNTEAFF. CDR3 in DNA: TGTGCCAGCCTCTTTCAGCTTTCTACAGGGTATGATTTGAACACTGAAGCTTTCTTT. J is TRBJ1-1 and V is TRBV7-8, with a weak D call TRBD1 (6 bases). V lost 8 bases and J 0 bases, leaving 28 bases between the germline ends. This CDR3 region has 19 residues. Germline V gene sequence: CDR1 SGHVS, CDR2 FQNEAQ.

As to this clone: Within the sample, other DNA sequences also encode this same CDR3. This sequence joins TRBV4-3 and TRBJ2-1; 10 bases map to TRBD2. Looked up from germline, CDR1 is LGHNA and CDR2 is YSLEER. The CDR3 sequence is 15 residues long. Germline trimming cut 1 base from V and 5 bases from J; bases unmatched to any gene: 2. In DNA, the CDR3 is TGCGCCAGCAGCCAAGGGACTAGCGGACACAATGAGCAGTTCTTC. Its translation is CASSQGTSGHNEQFF.

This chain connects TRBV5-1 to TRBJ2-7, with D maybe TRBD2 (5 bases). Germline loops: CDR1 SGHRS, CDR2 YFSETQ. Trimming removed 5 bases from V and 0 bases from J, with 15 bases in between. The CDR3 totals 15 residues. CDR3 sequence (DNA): TGCGCCAGCAGGGACTCTCTTCGAAGCTCCTACGAGCAGTACTTC. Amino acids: CASRDSLRSSYEQYF.

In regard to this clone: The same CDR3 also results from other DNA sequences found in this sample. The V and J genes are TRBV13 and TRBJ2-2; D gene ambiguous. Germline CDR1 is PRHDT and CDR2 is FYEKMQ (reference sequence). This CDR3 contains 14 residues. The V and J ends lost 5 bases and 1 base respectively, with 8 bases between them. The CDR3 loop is CASSPDGNTGELFF. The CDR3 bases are TGTGCCAGCAGCCCGGACGGGAACACCGGGGAGCTGTTTTTT.

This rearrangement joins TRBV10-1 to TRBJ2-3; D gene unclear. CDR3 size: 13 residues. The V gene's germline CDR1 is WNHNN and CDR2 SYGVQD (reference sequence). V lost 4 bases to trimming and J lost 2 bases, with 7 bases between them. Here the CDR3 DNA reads TGCGCCAGCAGTGTTGCACCCACAGATACGCAGTATTTT. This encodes CASSVAPTDTQYF.

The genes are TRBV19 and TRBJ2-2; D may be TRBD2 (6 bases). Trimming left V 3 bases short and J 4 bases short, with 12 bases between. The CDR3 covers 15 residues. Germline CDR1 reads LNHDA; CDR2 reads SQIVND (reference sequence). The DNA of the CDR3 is TGTGCCAGTAGTATTACTAGCACTTTCACCGGGGAGCTGTTTTTT. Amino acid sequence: CASSITSTFTGELFF. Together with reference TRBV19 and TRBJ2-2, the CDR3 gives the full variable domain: DGGITQSPKYLFRKEGQNVTLSCEQNLNHDAMYWYRQDPGQGLRLIYYSQIVNDFQKGDIAEGYSVSREKKESFPLTVTSAQKNPTAFYLCASSITSTFTGELFFGEGSRLTVL.

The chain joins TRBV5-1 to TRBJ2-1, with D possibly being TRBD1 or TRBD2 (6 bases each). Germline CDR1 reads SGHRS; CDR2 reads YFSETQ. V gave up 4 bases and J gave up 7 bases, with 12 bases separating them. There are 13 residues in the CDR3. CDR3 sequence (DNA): TGCGCCAGCAGCCCACTAGGGGGGAATGAGCAGTTCTTC. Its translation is CASSPLGGNEQFF.

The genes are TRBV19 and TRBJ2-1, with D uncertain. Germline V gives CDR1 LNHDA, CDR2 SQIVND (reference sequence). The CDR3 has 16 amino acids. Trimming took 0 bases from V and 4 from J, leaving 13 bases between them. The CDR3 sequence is CASSIDSPSGYNEQFF. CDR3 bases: TGTGCCAGTAGTATAGATTCCCCCTCCGGGTACAATGAGCAGTTCTTC.

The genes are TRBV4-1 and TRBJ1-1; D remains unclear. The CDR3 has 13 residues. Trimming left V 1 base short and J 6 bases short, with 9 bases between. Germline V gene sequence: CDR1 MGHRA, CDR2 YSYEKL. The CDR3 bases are TGCGCCAGCAGCCAAGCGGCATCCGCTGAAGCTTTCTTT. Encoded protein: CASSQAASAEAFF.

CDR3 sequence: CASRGTALNEQFF. As DNA, the CDR3 is TGTGCCAGCAGAGGAACCGCCCTCAATGAGCAGTTCTTC. The chain employs TRBV7-9 and TRBJ2-1; D call uncertain. The V gene lost 6 bases and the J gene lost 6 bases, with 12 bases spanning the gap. CDR1 and CDR2 from the germline V gene are SEHNR and FQNEAQ (reference sequence). The CDR3 covers 13 residues.

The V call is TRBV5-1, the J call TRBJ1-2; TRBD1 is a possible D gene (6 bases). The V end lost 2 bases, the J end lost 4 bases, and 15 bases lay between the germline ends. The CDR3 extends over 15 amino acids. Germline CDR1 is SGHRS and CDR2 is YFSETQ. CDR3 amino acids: CASSLTWGQGYGYTF. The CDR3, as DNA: TGCGCCAGCAGCTTAACTTGGGGGCAGGGCTATGGCTACACCTTC.

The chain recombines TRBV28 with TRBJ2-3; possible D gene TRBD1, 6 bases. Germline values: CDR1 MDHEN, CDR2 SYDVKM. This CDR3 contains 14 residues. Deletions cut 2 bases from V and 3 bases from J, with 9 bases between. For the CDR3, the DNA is TGTGCCAGCAGTTTAGGGGGACAAACAGATACGCAGTATTTT. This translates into CASSLGGQTDTQYF.

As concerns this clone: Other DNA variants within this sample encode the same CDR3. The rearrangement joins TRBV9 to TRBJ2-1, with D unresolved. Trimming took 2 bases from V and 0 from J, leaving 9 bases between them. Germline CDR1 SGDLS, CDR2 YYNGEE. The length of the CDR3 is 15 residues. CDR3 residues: CASSVGASSYNEQFF. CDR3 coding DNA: TGTGCCAGCAGCGTGGGCGCAAGCTCCTACAATGAGCAGTTCTTC.

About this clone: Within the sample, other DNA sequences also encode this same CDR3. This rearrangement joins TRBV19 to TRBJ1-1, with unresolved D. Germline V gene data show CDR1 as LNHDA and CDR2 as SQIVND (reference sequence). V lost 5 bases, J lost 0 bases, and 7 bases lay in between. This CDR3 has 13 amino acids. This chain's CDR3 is CASSAGMNTEAFF. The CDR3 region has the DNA TGTGCCAGTAGTGCCGGGATGAACACTGAAGCTTTCTTT.

CDR3: CAISDPLRVDEKLFF. The CDR3 region has the DNA TGTGCCATCAGTGACCCCCTGAGGGTGGACGAAAAACTGTTTTTT. The rearrangement joins TRBV10-3 to TRBJ1-4, with unresolved D. This CDR3 comprises 15 residues. Trimming pared 3 bases from V and 8 bases from J, leaving 16 bases between. Germline values: CDR1 ENHRY, CDR2 SYGVKD.

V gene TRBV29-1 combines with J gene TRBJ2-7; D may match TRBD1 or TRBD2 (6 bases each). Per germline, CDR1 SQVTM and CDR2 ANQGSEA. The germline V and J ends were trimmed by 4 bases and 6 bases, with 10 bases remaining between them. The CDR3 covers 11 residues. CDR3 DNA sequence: TGCAGCGTTGGTGGGGGGCGCGAGCAGTACTTC. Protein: CSVGGGREQYF.

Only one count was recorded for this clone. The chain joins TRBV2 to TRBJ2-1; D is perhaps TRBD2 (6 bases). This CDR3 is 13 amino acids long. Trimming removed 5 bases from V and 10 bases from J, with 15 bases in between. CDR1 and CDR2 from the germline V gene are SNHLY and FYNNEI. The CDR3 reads CASSPRLVEEQFF. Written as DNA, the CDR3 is TGTGCCAGCAGTCCTCGACTAGTTGAAGAGCAGTTCTTC.

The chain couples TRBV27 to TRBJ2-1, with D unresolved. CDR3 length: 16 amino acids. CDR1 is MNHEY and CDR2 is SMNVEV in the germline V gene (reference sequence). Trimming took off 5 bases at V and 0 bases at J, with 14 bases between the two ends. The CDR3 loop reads CASSGPDTRSYNEQFF. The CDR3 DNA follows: TGTGCCAGCAGTGGGCCCGACACGCGCTCCTACAATGAGCAGTTCTTC.

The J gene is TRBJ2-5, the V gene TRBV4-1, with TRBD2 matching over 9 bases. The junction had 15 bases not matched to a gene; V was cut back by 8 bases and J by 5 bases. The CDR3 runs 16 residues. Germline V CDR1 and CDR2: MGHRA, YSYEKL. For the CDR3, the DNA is TGCGCCAGCTCCCACGTAGTAGCGGGGGATTTCGAGACCCAGTACTTC. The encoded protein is CASSHVVAGDFETQYF.

The CDR3 nucleotides are TGTGCCAGCGGTGAGAGCAATCAGCCCCAGCATTTT. It specifies CASGESNQPQHF. The rearrangement joins TRBV27 to TRBJ1-5; D uncertain. Trimming stripped 8 bases from V and 1 base from J, with 6 bases between. CDR1 is MNHEY and CDR2 is SMNVEV in the germline V gene (reference sequence). CDR3 size: 12 residues.

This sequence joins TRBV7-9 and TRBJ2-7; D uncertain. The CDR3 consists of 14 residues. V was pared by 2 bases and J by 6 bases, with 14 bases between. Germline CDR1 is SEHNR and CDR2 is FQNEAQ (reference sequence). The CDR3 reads CASSLTSAALEQYF. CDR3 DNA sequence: TGTGCCAGCAGCTTAACTTCTGCGGCCCTCGAGCAGTACTTC.